This is a list of T cell receptor beta chains from one sample in a study of Graves' ophthalmopathy and Graves' hyperthyroidism. MiXCR, run by TCRdb on the multiplex PCR reads, gives a single entry per CDR3 protein. Of under 350,000 distinct CDR3 sequences in the sample, about a sixth were seen once. Sequencing input: peripheral blood. Source of these receptors: an adult man with Graves' ophthalmopathy. Both conserved end residues are part of each CDR3. A D gene is named only where the DNA matches it firmly. The size of a clone is reported for some rows only, either as once, few or many, or as a class for expanded clones.

abundance	v_gene	j_gene	d_gene	CDR3aa	CDR3nt
many	TRBV11-2	TRBJ2-7	TRBD2	CASSLEVIAGGEYEQYF	TGTGCCAGCAGCTTGGAGGTGATAGCGGGAGGAGAGTACGAGCAGTACTTC
-	TRBV5-1	TRBJ2-7	-	CASSLTPETYEQYF	TGCGCCAGCAGCTTGACTCCAGAAACCTACGAGCAGTACTTC
many	TRBV28	TRBJ2-7	TRBD1	CASSPGTGISYEQYF	TGTGCCAGCAGTCCAGGGACAGGCATCTCCTACGAGCAGTACTTC
many	TRBV19	TRBJ2-2	-	CASSIGQATTGELFF	TGTGCCAGTAGTATAGGTCAGGCCACCACCGGGGAGCTGTTTTTT
few	TRBV7-2	TRBJ2-5	-	CASSGRGFGETQYF	TGTGCCAGCAGTGGTAGGGGTTTCGGGGAGACCCAGTACTTC
-	TRBV25-1	TRBJ1-1	-	CASSEYGGAEAFF	TGTGCCAGCAGTGAATACGGAGGCGCTGAAGCTTTCTTT
many	TRBV14	TRBJ1-5	-	CASSQEFGQPQHF	TGTGCCAGCAGCCAAGAATTCGGTCAGCCCCAGCATTTT
-	TRBV5-1	TRBJ1-1	-	CASSLQTPVGTEAFF	TGCGCCAGCAGCTTACAGACCCCGGTGGGGACTGAAGCTTTCTTT
many	TRBV28	TRBJ2-6	TRBD1	CASLGRDRGSGANVLTF	TGTGCCAGCCTAGGGCGGGACAGGGGCTCTGGGGCCAACGTCCTGACTTTC
many	TRBV6-2/TRBV6-3	TRBJ2-2	TRBD2	CASSDGTSGSLVGELFF	TGTGCCAGCAGTGATGGGACTAGCGGGAGCTTAGTCGGGGAGCTGTTTTTT
many	TRBV27	TRBJ1-5	-	CASSLAFEQPQHF	TGTGCCAGCAGTTTAGCCTTCGAGCAGCCCCAGCATTTT
many	TRBV10-2	TRBJ2-6	-	CASSDIPSAGGANVLTF	TGCGCCAGCAGCGACATACCCTCTGCTGGAGGGGCCAACGTCCTGACTTTC
many	TRBV5-1	TRBJ1-1	TRBD1	CASSPEGQGLNTEAFF	TGCGCCAGCAGCCCTGAGGGACAGGGACTGAACACTGAAGCTTTCTTT
many	TRBV7-2	TRBJ1-2	-	CASSLSVANYGYTF	TGTGCCAGCAGCTTATCGGTAGCTAACTATGGCTACACCTTC
many	TRBV6-5	TRBJ2-3	-	CASSSSLGTDTQYF	TGTGCCAGCAGTTCTTCTCTTGGTACAGATACGCAGTATTTT
many	TRBV5-1	TRBJ1-5	-	CASSPDSPAQHF	TGCGCCAGCAGCCCTGACTCACCAGCCCAGCATTTT
many	TRBV6-1	TRBJ2-7	TRBD2	CASRRAGGPYEQYF	TGTGCCAGCAGGAGAGCGGGGGGACCCTACGAGCAGTACTTC
many	TRBV12-3/TRBV12-4	TRBJ2-5	-	CASSLGADQETQYF	TGTGCCAGCAGTTTAGGTGCAGACCAAGAGACCCAGTACTTC
many	TRBV5-1	TRBJ1-1	-	CASSPQGPSNTEAFF	TGCGCCAGCAGCCCCCAGGGGCCTTCGAACACTGAAGCTTTCTTT
many	TRBV7-2	TRBJ2-7	-	CASSLSFGEQYF	TGTGCCAGCAGCTTGTCTTTCGGAGAGCAGTACTTC
-	TRBV29-1	TRBJ2-5	TRBD2	CSVTRAGGRKTQYF	TGCAGCGTTACTAGAGCGGGAGGTCGGAAGACCCAGTACTTC
many	TRBV5-1	TRBJ2-7	TRBD2	CASSVAGIEQYF	TGCGCCAGCAGCGTAGCGGGGATCGAGCAGTACTTC
many	TRBV15	TRBJ2-7	-	CATSRAAGAYEQYF	TGTGCCACCAGCAGAGCCGCAGGGGCGTACGAGCAGTACTTC
many	TRBV28	TRBJ1-1	-	CASRWVTEAFF	TGTGCCAGCCGGTGGGTCACTGAAGCTTTCTTT
many	TRBV20-1	TRBJ2-7	-	CSPSGPNRYEQYF	TGCAGCCCTTCCGGGCCGAACCGCTACGAGCAGTACTTC
many	TRBV19	TRBJ2-5	TRBD2	CASSPGLAGEEVAETQYF	TGTGCCAGTAGTCCTGGACTAGCGGGAGAGGAAGTGGCAGAGACCCAGTACTTC
few	TRBV11-2	TRBJ1-2	-	CASSFESGRPIYGYTF	TGTGCCAGCAGCTTTGAGTCTGGGCGGCCAATCTATGGCTACACCTTC
many	TRBV20-1	TRBJ2-2	-	CSALKSNTGELFF	TGCAGTGCGCTCAAGTCGAACACCGGGGAGCTGTTTTTT
many	TRBV9	TRBJ2-5	TRBD2	CASSVGPSGSTTQYF	TGTGCCAGCAGCGTAGGTCCTAGCGGGAGCACGACCCAGTACTTC
many	TRBV20-1	TRBJ2-4	TRBD1	CSANNGQEAKNIQYF	TGCAGTGCTAATAACGGACAGGAAGCCAAAAACATTCAGTACTTC
many	TRBV28	TRBJ2-2	-	CASTLFGELFF	TGTGCCAGCACCCTTTTCGGGGAGCTGTTTTTT
many	TRBV9	TRBJ2-7	-	CASSVDGQTYEQYF	TGTGCCAGCAGCGTAGATGGACAGACCTACGAGCAGTACTTC
-	TRBV6-1	TRBJ2-7	TRBD1	CASSTGAEYEQYF	TGTGCCAGCAGCACAGGGGCAGAGTACGAGCAGTACTTC
many	TRBV6-2/TRBV6-3	TRBJ2-7	-	CASSWDQTSYEQYF	TGTGCCAGCAGTTGGGACCAAACTTCCTACGAGCAGTACTTC
once	TRBV6-5	TRBJ2-5	TRBD2	CASRNSREGTTQYF	TGTGCCAGCAGGAACTCGCGGGAGGGAACGACCCAGTACTTC
many	TRBV9	TRBJ2-5	TRBD2	CASSVGLAGAGGTQYF	TGTGCCAGCAGCGTAGGATTAGCGGGGGCCGGAGGGACCCAGTACTTC
many	TRBV2	TRBJ2-2	-	CASRSAPGAGELFF	TGTGCCAGCAGGAGTGCACCGGGGGCCGGGGAGCTGTTTTTT
many	TRBV5-1	TRBJ2-1	TRBD2	CASSLDGRVSYNEQFF	TGCGCCAGCAGCTTGGACGGGAGGGTCTCCTACAATGAGCAGTTCTTC
many	TRBV15	TRBJ2-5	-	CATSRRQGGSQETQYF	TGTGCCACCAGCAGAAGGCAGGGGGGGTCCCAGGAGACCCAGTACTTC